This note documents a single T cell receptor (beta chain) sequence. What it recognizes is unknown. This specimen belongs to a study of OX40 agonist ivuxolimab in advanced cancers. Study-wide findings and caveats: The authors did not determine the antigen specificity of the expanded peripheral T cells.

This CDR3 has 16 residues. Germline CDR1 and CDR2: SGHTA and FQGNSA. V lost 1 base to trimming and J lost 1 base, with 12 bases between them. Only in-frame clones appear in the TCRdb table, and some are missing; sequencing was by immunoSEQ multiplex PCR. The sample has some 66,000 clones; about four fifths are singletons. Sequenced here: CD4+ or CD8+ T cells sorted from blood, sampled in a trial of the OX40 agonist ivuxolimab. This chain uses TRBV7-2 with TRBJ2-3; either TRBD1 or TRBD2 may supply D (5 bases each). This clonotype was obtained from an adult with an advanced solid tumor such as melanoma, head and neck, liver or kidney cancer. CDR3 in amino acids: CASSLEGARGTDTQYF. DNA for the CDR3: TGTGCCAGCAGCTTAGAAGGGGCGCGGGGCACAGATACGCAGTATTTT.